Presented here are 14 T cell receptor beta chains from one specimen sequenced in a study of CD8 T cells in ankylosing spondylitis. TCRdb itself ran the 5' RACE reads through MiXCR, one entry per CDR3 protein. The table has more than 250,000 distinct CDR3 sequences, more than 9% seen once. The sequenced sample consisted of blood, either unsorted or a sorted T cell fraction (not recorded which). The receptors here all came from a female donor with ankylosing spondylitis or in good health (not recorded which).

This chain connects TRBV4-1 to TRBJ1-4; D is unclear. CDR1 and CDR2 (germline): MGHRA, YSYEKL. CDR3 size: 14 residues. V lost 0 bases, J lost 8 bases, and 10 bases lay in between. The CDR3 reads CASSQEGRWEKLFF. In nucleotides, the CDR3 is TGCGCCAGCAGCCAAGAGGGTCGGTGGGAAAAACTGTTTTTT.

This clonotype was seen ten or more times. This chain links TRBV10-3 with TRBJ2-2; 9 nucleotides agree with TRBD1. In germline, CDR1 is ENHRY, CDR2 SYGVKD. After removal of 7 bases from V and 5 bases from J, the junction contained 8 bases not matched to a gene. The length of the CDR3 is 15 residues. In DNA, the CDR3 is TGTGCCATCAACACGGGACAGGGTTTGACCGGGGAGCTGTTTTTT. Its protein is CAINTGQGLTGELFF.

In the case of this clonotype: Possible read error: a much larger clone is one base away. CDR3 region: CASGRVTGVSYEQYF. CDR3 nucleotides: TGTGCCAGCGGTCGTGTGACAGGGGTAAGCTACGAGCAGTACTTC. The rearrangement uses TRBV12-3 or TRBV12-4 and TRBJ2-7; 8 bases agree with TRBD1. J gave up 3 bases and V 8 bases, and 12 bases lay outside the gene matches. This CDR3 comprises 15 residues.

This clonotype was observed many times. The V gene is TRBV15, the J gene TRBJ2-1, with 11 bases matching TRBD1. The CDR3 is 20 residues long. Germline V gene lookup returns CDR1 LNHNV and CDR2 YYDKDF (reference sequence). The J segment lost 0 bases and the V segment lost 2 bases, leaving 12 bases of the junction unmatched. CDR3 sequence reads: CATSRRGGQGASSSYNEQFF. CDR3 DNA: TGTGCCACCAGCAGACGGGGAGGACAGGGGGCGTCGAGCTCCTACAATGAGCAGTTCTTC.

This clonotype was found many times. This sequence joins TRBV6-5 and TRBJ2-7; 9 bases agree with TRBD2. CDR3 length equals 15 residues. Per germline, CDR1 MNHEY and CDR2 SVGAGI. V shed 0 bases, J shed 3 bases, and the junction held 3 bases outside the gene matches. CDR3 sequence: CASSYSSGGDYEQYF. CDR3 nucleotides: TGTGCCAGCAGTTACTCTAGCGGGGGTGACTACGAGCAGTACTTC.

This clonotype occurred many times. The J gene is TRBJ2-7, the V gene TRBV11-2, with D perhaps TRBD2 (6 bases). The V end was cut by 1 base, the J end by 2 bases, with 12 bases between. Germline V gene lookup returns CDR1 SGHAT and CDR2 FQNNGV. This CDR3 spans 15 amino acids. This CDR3 is CASSLVVGSTYEQYF. The CDR3 DNA is TGTGCCAGCAGCTTAGTAGTCGGGAGCACCTACGAGCAGTACTTC.

This clonotype showed up just a few times. The chain has TRBV27 and TRBJ2-6, with D unresolved. In germline, CDR1 is MNHEY, CDR2 SMNVEV (reference sequence). This CDR3 is 14 amino acids long. V dropped 5 bases and J dropped 4 bases, with 9 bases sitting between them. DNA for the CDR3: TGTGCCAGCAGTACCGTCGCCGGGGCCAACGTCCTGACTTTC. As protein: CASSTVAGANVLTF. Looking up the rest from reference TRBV27 and TRBJ2-6 gives the full variable domain: EAQVTQNPRYLITVTGKKLTVTCSQNMNHEYMSWYRQDPGLGLRQIYYSMNVEVTDKGDVPEGYKVSRKEKRNFPLILESPSPNQTSLYFCASSTVAGANVLTFGAGSRLTVL.

This clonotype has a count of ten or more. This chain links TRBV5-1 with TRBJ2-3; maybe TRBD2 (5 bases). The CDR3 is made up of 15 amino acids. Trimming removed 0 bases from V and 2 bases from J, with 10 bases in between. Germline lookup yields CDR1 SGHRS and CDR2 YFSETQ. For the CDR3, the DNA is TGCGCCAGCAGCTTGGAGGCGGGTCCCACAGATACGCAGTATTTT. It translates to CASSLEAGPTDTQYF.

This clonotype showed up just a few times. The chain has TRBV3-1 and TRBJ2-2; tentatively, D is TRBD1 (6 bases). CDR3 length equals 16 residues. Germline loops: CDR1 LGHDT, CDR2 YNNKEL (reference sequence). V lost 1 base to trimming and J lost 5 bases, with 14 bases between them. The CDR3 DNA reads TGTGCCAGCAGCCAAGGTCCAGGGGCTGGGACCGGGGAGCTGTTTTTT. Amino acids: CASSQGPGAGTGELFF.

The chain joins TRBV2 to TRBJ2-7; possibly TRBD2 for D (7 bases). V shed 8 bases and J shed 3 bases, with 23 bases lying between them. The CDR3 is 16 residues long. The V gene's germline CDR1 is SNHLY and CDR2 FYNNEI. In DNA form, the CDR3 reads TGTGCCAGCTCCCGGGGGGCGGGGGCGTTATACTACGAGCAGTACTTC. Its protein product is CASSRGAGALYYEQYF.

This clonotype was found a few times. Compared with germline, one end of the junction differs, possibly owing to a read error. This chain uses TRBV28 with TRBJ2-5; 7 bases are shared with TRBD1. CDR3 size: 15 residues. Germline-derived CDR1 and CDR2 are MDHEN and SYDVKM. CDR3 coding DNA: TGTGCCAGCAGTTACTTAGGGGACAGCAATAACTGCGGTGACTTC. Translating it yields CASSYLGDSNNCGDF.

The chain joins TRBV25-1 to TRBJ2-5; 9 bases align to TRBD2. This CDR3 is 16 amino acids long. Germline CDR1 reads MGHDK; CDR2 reads SYGVNS. J was trimmed by 1 base and V by 1 base; bases with no gene match: 4. This CDR3 is CASSESTSGAQETQYF. In nucleotides, the CDR3 is TGTGCCAGCAGTGAATCGACTAGCGGAGCCCAAGAGACCCAGTACTTC.

The rearrangement uses TRBV20-1 and TRBJ2-3, with 7 nucleotides matching TRBD2. The CDR3 consists of 14 residues. Germline lookup yields CDR1 DFQATT and CDR2 SNEGSKA (reference sequence). With 4 bases clipped from V and 0 bases from J, the junction kept 4 bases outside the gene matches. The CDR3 coding sequence is TGCAGTGCTAAAAGACTAGCTAGCACAGATACGCAGTATTTT. Translating it yields CSAKRLASTDTQYF.

The chain recombines TRBV7-8 with TRBJ2-6; no definite D call. This CDR3 contains 15 residues. Germline CDR1 reads SGHVS; CDR2 reads FQNEAQ. The V end lost 1 base, the J end lost 2 bases, and 6 bases lay between the germline ends. The CDR3 sequence is CASSLGETGANVLTF. Written as DNA, the CDR3 is TGTGCCAGCAGCTTAGGGGAAACTGGGGCCAACGTCCTGACTTTC.